This section outlines one T cell receptor (beta chain) sequence together with its context. Clones were sequenced by immunoSEQ multiplex PCR, and TCRdb holds only the in-frame ones, with some missing. The repertoire holds under 850,000 clones, with more than 75% as singletons. The sample belongs to a study of shared T cell receptors in the human thymus. Trimming shortened V by 5 bases and J by 0 bases, and 16 bases separated the two germline ends. CDR3 size: 16 residues. In germline, CDR1 is SGHAT, CDR2 FQNNGV. This same sample was also part of a study on human thymus T cells. That investigation notes: Thymus tissue for the work was resected from patients undergoing corrective heart surgery.

J is TRBJ1-2 and V is TRBV11-2; D gene ambiguous. The sequenced sample was thymocytes. This sequence originates from a boy under two years old with a congenital heart defect. CDR3 nucleotides: TGTGCCAGCAGCCCCCCCGGGAGGGAAGCTAACTATGGCTACACCTTC. Encoded protein: CASSPPGREANYGYTF.